This T cell receptor (beta chain) was observed in a study of blood T cell repertoires in COVID-19. About the study: COVID-19 samples from acute and convalescent phases originated in the United States, Italy and Spain. Sample material is recorded as cDNA or gDNA derived from T cells, B-cell-depleted T cells, or PBMCs.

V lost 6 bases to trimming and J lost 15 bases; unmatched junction nucleotides: 7. The CDR3 length is 11 residues. In germline, CDR1 is MNHEY, CDR2 SVGAGI. Produced via immunoSEQ multiplex PCR; TCRdb's table is partial and in-frame only. This sample yields roughly 70,000 clones, of which 70% to 90% are seen a single time; 2.5% to 3% belongs to the top ten. This TCR was sampled from a man in his 70s with active or convalescent COVID-19. The sample taken for sequencing was peripheral blood. The rearrangement uses TRBV6-5 and TRBJ2-3, with TRBD1 matching 9 bases. The CDR3 region has the DNA TGTGCCAGCAGAGCCGGGACAGGGACCTATTTT. This translates into CASRAGTGTYF.